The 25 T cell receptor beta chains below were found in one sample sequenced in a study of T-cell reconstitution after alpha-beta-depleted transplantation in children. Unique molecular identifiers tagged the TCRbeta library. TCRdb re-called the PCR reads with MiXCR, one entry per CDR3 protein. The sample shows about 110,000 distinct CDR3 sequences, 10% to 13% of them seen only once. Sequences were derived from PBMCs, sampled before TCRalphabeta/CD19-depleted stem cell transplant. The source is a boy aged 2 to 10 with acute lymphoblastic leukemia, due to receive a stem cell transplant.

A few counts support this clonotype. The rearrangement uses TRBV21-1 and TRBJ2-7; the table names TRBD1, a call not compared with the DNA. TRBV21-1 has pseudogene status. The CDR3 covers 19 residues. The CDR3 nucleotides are TGTGCCAGCAGCAAAGGGGGTGATTGGGGGCACGATCGAAGGTACGAGCAGTACTTC. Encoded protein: CASSKGGDWGHDRRYEQYF.

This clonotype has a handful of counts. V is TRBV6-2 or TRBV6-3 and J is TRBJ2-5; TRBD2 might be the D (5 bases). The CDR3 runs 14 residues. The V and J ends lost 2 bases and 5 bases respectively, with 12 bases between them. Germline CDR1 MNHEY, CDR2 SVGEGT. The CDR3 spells CASSYELLVETQYF. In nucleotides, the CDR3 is TGTGCCAGCAGTTACGAACTACTAGTGGAGACCCAGTACTTC.

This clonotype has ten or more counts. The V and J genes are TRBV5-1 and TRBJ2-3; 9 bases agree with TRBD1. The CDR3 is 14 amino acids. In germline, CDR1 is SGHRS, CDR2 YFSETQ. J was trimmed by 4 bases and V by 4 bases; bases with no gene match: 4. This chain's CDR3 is CASSHGTGPDTQYF. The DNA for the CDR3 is TGCGCCAGCAGCCACGGGACAGGGCCAGATACGCAGTATTTT.

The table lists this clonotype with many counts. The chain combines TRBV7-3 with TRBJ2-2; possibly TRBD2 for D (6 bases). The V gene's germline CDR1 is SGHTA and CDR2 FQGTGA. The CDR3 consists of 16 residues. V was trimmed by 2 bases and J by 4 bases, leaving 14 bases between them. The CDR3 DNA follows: TGTGCCAGCAGCTTACGTCACGGGAGAGGCACCGGGGAGCTGTTTTTT. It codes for CASSLRHGRGTGELFF. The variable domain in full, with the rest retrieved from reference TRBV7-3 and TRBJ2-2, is GAGVSQTPSNKVTEKGKYVELRCDPISGHTALYWYRQSLGQGPEFLIYFQGTGAADDSGLPNDRFFAVRPEGSVSTLKIQRTERGDSAVYLCASSLRHGRGTGELFFGEGSRLTVL.

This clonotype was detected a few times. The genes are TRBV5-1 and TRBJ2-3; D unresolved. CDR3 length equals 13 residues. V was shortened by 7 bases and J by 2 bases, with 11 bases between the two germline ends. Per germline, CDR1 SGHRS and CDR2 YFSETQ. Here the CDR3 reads CASQGSYTDTQYF. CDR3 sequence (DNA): TGCGCCAGCCAAGGGTCTTACACAGATACGCAGTATTTT.

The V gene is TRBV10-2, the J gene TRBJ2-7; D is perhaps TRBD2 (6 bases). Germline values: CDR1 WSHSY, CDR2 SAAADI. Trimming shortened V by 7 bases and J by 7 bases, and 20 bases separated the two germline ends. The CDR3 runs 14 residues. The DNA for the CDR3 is TGCGCCAGCATAATTGGGGGAGGTATCGGGGAGCAGTACTTC. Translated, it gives CASIIGGGIGEQYF.

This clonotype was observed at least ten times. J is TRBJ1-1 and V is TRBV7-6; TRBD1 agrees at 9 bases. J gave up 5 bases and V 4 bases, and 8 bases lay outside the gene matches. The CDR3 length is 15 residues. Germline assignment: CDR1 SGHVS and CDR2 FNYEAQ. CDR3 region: CASSYGTGMYTEAFF. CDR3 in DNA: TGTGCCAGCAGCTACGGGACAGGGATGTATACTGAAGCTTTCTTT.

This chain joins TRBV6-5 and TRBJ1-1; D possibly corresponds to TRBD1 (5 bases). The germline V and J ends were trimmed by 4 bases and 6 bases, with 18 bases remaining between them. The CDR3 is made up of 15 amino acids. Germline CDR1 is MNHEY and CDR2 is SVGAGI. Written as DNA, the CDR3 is TGTGCCAGCAGTTCCTGGACACCAAAAAGTCCTGAAGCTTTCTTT. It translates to CASSSWTPKSPEAFF.

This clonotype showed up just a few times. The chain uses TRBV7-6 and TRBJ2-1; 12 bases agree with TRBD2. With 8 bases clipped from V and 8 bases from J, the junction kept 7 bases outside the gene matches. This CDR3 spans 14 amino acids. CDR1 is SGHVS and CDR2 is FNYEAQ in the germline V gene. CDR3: CASFRGLAGHEQFF. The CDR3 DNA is TGTGCCAGCTTTAGGGGACTAGCGGGCCATGAGCAGTTCTTC. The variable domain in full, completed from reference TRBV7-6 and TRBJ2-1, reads GAGVSQSPRYKVTKRGQDVALRCDPISGHVSLYWYRQALGQGPEFLTYFNYEAQQDKSGLPNDRFSAERPEGSISTLTIQRTEQRDSAMYRCASFRGLAGHEQFFGPGTRLTVL.

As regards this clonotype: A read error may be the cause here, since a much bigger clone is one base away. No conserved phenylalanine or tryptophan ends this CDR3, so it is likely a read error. The CDR3 nucleotides are TGTGCCAGCAGCTCAGGGACGAATGAGCAGTTCATC. This translates into CASSSGTNEQFI. The chain combines TRBV4-2 with TRBJ2-1; either TRBD1 or TRBD2 may fit D (5 bases each). The germline gives CDR1 LGHNA, CDR2 YNFKEQ. Trimming removed 5 bases at V and 7 bases at J, with 9 bases between. This CDR3 is 12 amino acids long.

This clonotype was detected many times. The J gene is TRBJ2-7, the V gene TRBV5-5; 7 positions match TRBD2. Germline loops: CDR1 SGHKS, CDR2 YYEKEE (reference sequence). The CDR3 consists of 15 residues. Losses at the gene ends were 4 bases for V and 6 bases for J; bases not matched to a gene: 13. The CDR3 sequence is CASSLRLADSGEQYF. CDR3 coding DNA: TGTGCCAGCAGCCTGAGGCTAGCGGACTCGGGCGAGCAGTACTTC.

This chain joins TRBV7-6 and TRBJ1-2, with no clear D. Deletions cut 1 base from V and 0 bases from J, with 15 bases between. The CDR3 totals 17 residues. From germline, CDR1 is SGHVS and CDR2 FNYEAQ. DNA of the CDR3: TGTGCCAGCAGCTTAGAGGCAGACGGAGGAACTAACTATGGCTACACCTTC. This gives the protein CASSLEADGGTNYGYTF.

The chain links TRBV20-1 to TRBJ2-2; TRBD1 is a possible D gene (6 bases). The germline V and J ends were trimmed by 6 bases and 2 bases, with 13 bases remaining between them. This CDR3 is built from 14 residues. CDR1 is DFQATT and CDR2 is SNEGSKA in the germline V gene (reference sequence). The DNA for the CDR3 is TGCAGTGCCTTAACGGACAGAAACACCGGGGAGCTGTTTTTT. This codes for CSALTDRNTGELFF.

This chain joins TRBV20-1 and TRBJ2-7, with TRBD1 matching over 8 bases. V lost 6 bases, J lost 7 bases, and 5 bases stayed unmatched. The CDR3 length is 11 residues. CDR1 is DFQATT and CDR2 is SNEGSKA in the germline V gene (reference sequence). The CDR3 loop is CSALRTGEQYF. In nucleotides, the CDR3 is TGCAGTGCCCTTCGGACAGGGGAGCAGTACTTC.

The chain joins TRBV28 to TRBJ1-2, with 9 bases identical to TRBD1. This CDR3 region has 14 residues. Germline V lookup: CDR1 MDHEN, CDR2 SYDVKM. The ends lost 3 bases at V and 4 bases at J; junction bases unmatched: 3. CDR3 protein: CASSLGTGTYGYTF. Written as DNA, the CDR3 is TGTGCCAGCAGTTTGGGGACAGGGACCTATGGCTACACCTTC.

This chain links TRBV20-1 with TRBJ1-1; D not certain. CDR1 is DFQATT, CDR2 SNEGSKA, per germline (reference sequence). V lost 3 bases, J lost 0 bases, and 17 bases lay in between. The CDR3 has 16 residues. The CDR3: CSASLGLAGMNTEAFF. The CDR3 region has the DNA TGCAGTGCTAGTCTTGGGTTAGCTGGGATGAACACTGAAGCTTTCTTT.

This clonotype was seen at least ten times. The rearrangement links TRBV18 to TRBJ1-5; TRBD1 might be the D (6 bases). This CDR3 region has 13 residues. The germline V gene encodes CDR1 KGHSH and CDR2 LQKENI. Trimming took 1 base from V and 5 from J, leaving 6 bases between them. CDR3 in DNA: TGTGCCAGCTCACCACGGACAGATCAGCCCCAGCATTTT. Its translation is CASSPRTDQPQHF.

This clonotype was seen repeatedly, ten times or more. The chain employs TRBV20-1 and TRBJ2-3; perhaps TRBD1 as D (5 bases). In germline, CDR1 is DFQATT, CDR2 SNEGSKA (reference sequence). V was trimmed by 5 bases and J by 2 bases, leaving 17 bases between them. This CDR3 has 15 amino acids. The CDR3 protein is CSAEDSSYTTDTQYF. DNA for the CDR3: TGCAGTGCTGAAGACAGCTCGTACACCACAGATACGCAGTATTTT.

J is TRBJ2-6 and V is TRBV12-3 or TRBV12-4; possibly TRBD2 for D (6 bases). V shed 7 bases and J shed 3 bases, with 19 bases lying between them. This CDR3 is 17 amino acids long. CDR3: CASNPGLQTYGANVLTF. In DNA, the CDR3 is TGTGCCAGCAACCCGGGACTCCAAACTTATGGGGCCAACGTCCTGACTTTC.

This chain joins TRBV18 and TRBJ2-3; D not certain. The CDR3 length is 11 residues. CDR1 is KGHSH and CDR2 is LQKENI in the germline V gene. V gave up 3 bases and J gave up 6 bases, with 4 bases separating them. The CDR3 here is CASSPFDTQYF. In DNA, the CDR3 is TGTGCCAGCTCACCTTTTGATACGCAGTATTTT.

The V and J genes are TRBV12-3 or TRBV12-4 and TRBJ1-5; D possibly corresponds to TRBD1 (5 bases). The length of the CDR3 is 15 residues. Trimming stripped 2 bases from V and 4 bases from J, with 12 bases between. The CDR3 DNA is TGTGCCAGCAGTTTAACCGGGGGGACTAATCAGCCCCAGCATTTT. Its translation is CASSLTGGTNQPQHF.

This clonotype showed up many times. The CDR3 loop is CASSYSGSGGAGELFF. DNA for the CDR3: TGTGCCAGCAGTTACTCAGGGTCAGGAGGCGCCGGGGAGCTGTTTTTT. V usage is TRBV6-5 and J usage is TRBJ2-2, with D possibly TRBD2 on 5 matching bases. Germline CDR1 MNHEY, CDR2 SVGAGI. V dropped 0 bases and J dropped 6 bases, with 14 bases sitting between them. The CDR3 sequence is 16 residues long.

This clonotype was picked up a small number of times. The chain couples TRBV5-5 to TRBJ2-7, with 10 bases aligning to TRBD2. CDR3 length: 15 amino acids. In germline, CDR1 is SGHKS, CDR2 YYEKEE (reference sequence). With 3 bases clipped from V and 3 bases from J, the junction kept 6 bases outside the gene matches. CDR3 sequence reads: CASSYGLADVYEQYF. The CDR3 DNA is TGTGCCAGCAGCTACGGACTAGCGGATGTCTACGAGCAGTACTTC. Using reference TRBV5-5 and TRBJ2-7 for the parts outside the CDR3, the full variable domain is DAGVTQSPTHLIKTRGQQVTLRCSPISGHKSVSWYQQVLGQGPQFIFQYYEKEERGRGNFPDRFSARQFPNYSSELNVNALLLGDSALYLCASSYGLADVYEQYFGPGTRLTVT.

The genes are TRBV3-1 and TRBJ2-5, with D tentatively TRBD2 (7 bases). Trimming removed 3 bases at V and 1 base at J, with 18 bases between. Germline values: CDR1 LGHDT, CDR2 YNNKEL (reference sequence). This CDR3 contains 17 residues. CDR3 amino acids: CASSQMGRRGAQETQYF. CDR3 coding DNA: TGTGCCAGCAGCCAGATGGGCCGACGGGGGGCCCAAGAGACCCAGTACTTC.

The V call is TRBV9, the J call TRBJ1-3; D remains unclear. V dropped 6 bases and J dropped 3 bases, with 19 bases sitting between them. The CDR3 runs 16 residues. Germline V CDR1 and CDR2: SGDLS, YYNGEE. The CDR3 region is CASKRDSGPIGNTIYF. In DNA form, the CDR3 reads TGTGCCAGCAAGCGGGATTCCGGCCCCATTGGAAACACCATATATTTT.